This note documents a single TCR beta chain sequence. Deletions cut 8 bases from V and 5 bases from J, with 15 bases between. Germline V gene lookup returns CDR1 SNHLY and CDR2 FYNNEI. There are 14 residues in the CDR3. The record originates from a study of CD8 T cells in Susac syndrome. RNA amounts of 0.5 to 1 ug underwent reverse transcription with random hexamers. Each CDR3 protein gets one entry after TCRdb re-called the immunoSEQ multiplex PCR reads with MiXCR. The repertoire holds approximately 74,000 distinct CDR3 sequences, with 90% to 95% as singletons. The V gene is TRBV2, the J gene TRBJ2-2; D is unresolved. Sequenced input: CD4+ T cells from PBMCs. The receptor comes from a human donor with Susac syndrome. The CDR3 coding sequence is TGTGCCAGCGGCCCAGATGGCGTTACCGGGGAGCTGTTTTTT. This codes for CASGPDGVTGELFF. The complete variable domain, with remaining parts taken from reference TRBV2 and TRBJ2-2, reads EPEVTQTPSHQVTQMGQEVILRCVPISNHLYFYWYRQILGQKVEFLVSFYNNEISEKSEIFDDQFSVERPDGSNFTLKIRSTKLEDSAMYFCASGPDGVTGELFFGEGSRLTVL.